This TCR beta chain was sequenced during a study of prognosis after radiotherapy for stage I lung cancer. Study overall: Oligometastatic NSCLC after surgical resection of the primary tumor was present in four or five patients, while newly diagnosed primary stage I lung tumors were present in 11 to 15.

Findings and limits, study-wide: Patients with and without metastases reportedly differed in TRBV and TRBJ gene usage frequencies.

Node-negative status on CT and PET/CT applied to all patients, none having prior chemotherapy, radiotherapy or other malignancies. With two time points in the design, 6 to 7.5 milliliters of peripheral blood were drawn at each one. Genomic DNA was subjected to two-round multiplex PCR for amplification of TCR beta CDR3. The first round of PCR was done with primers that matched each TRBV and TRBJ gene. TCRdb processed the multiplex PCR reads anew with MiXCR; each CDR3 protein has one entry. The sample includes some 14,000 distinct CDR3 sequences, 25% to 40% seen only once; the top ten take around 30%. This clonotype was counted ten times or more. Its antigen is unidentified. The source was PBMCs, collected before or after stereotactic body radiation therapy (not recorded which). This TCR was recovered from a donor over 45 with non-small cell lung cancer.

CDR3 DNA sequence: TGTGCCAGCGCCAACCCGAAACAGGGAAGCAACTATGGCTACACCTTC. Its protein product is CASANPKQGSNYGYTF. The V and J genes are TRBV6-1 and TRBJ1-2; possible D gene TRBD1, 6 bases. V was shortened by 8 bases and J by 2 bases, with 21 bases between the two germline ends. CDR3 length equals 16 residues. Germline CDR1 reads MNHNS; CDR2 reads SASEGT.